The entry below describes one T cell receptor beta chain. The data originate from a study of blood T cell repertoires in COVID-19. Turning to the study itself: COVID-19 samples collected from the United States, Italy and Spain covered acute and convalescent phases. The analysed material was cDNA or gDNA that came from T cells, B-cell-depleted T cells, or PBMCs.

Per the original data handling: It was from reference gene primer amplification that nucleated cell counts were estimated. The table came from immunoSEQ multiplex PCR; TCRdb's copy has only in-frame clones and leaves some out. V, J and clone size are taken as reported in that table, and D and trimming were inferred from the DNA itself. This table holds 200,000 to 300,000 clones, 81% found once. V gave up 5 bases and J gave up 3 bases; unmatched junction bases: 11. The CDR3 totals 15 residues. Germline V CDR1 and CDR2: SGHNT, YYREEE (reference sequence). J is TRBJ2-7 and V is TRBV5-4; 7 bases fit TRBD1. This clonotype originated in a woman of 80 years or more with acute or convalescent COVID-19. Sequenced: peripheral blood. CDR3 DNA sequence: TGTGCCAGCAGTCGCTGGGGACAGAGCAACTACGAGCAGTACTTC. This sequence encodes CASSRWGQSNYEQYF.